This entry describes one T cell receptor (beta chain). This clone's antigen is unknown. Per-base qualities were not stored, and no clone one base away is much larger. This specimen belongs to a study of T cells in Graves' hyperthyroidism and ophthalmopathy (dated 2019 in TCRdb). About the investigation overall: Peripheral blood was collected at initial diagnosis, before any treatment. To identify TCR V-J signatures that set the groups apart, the researchers used a discovery cohort of 90 to 100 patients, made up of 40 to 45 with Graves' ophthalmopathy and some 56 with stable Graves' hyperthyroidism. Prospective prediction of ophthalmopathy was tested in an independent validation cohort consisting of 18 hyperthyroidism patients and some 15 patients who later progressed to ophthalmopathy. The approximately 90 discovery patients were randomly split 7:3 into training and test sets. The study also compared thyroid tissue and blood T-cell repertoires from 6 or 7 Graves' hyperthyroidism patients. Once sampling was done, hyperthyroidism patients were given methimazole at a starting dose of 30 mg daily, whereas ophthalmopathy patients were given high-dose intravenous methylprednisolone. TCR Vbeta CDR3 sequencing of fewer than 150 peripheral blood samples (43 ophthalmopathy, 75 or so hyperthyroidism and about 17 progressor patients) is reported in the paper.

The TCR beta CDR3 regions were amplified from RNA transcripts. The first round of RT-PCR for the TCR CDR3 was performed with the HTBI primer set and the Qiagen OneStep RT-PCR kit. Libraries were constructed in a second round of multiplex PCR, after which size selection and purification were performed. Sequencing of the libraries was done on an Illumina HiSeq2000 using paired-end 100 bp reads. Per the source publication's procedure: SOAPnuke was used to process the raw data, throwing out any read that contained adapters or uncalled bases, had a mean Phred below 15, or lacked an exact constant-primer or identifier match. COPE v1.2.5 was used to merge high-quality paired reads, and clonotypes were defined as unique nucleotide sequences. Clonotypes were aligned to IMGT TRBV, TRBD and TRBJ reference segments using MiTCR v1.1. Only V-J combinations with frequency above 0.0001, covering 99% to 99.2% of repertoires, were analysed. A TCS score was defined as the ratio of F50 (clonal expansion) to E x V (chaos), with BLOSUM62-based TCRdist applied between CDR3 peptides within each V-J. Welch's t-statistics and random forest reduced just over 500 V-J features to 10 to 15, which were used in a naive Bayes classifier (R e1071). Starting from the raw public reads, TCRdb applied fastp trimming at Q25, assembled clones with MiXCR and retained in-frame beta chains. Duplicate CDR3 protein sequences are folded into a single record with the most common DNA and genes. TCRdb's processing, not the study's, gives the V and J calls here. Within this sample are a few hundred thousand distinct CDR3 sequences, with 15% to 19% of them counted one time only. Approximately 7% of the sample is in the top ten clones.

Points the paper makes about the study in general: A model built on a 13 V-J signature distinguished ophthalmopathy from stable hyperthyroidism, reaching about 89% sensitivity and about 81% specificity in cross-validation and 80%/75% in testing. In validation, the model predicted progression to ophthalmopathy with approximately 70% sensitivity and roughly 75% specificity, a median of 6.5 months before onset. Sample size was not statistically predetermined, and investigators were not blinded to group allocation. Most expanded thyroid clonotypes (frequency above 0.001) were also detected in blood, suggesting blood repertoires may reflect thyroid immune responses.

Stable Graves' hyperthyroidism was defined as no progression to ophthalmopathy during 18 months of follow-up. Hyperthyroidism patients were aged 18 to 65 years and newly diagnosed, with disease duration of less than 2 months. Any patient with an uncontrolled infection, another autoimmune disease, pregnancy or lactation was excluded. Clinical symptoms, serum thyroxine and TRAb, thyroid ultrasound, and orbital computed tomography formed the basis for the diagnoses. PBMCs were separated from about 10 ml of fresh peripheral blood using Ficoll-Paque density gradient centrifugation. Total RNA was extracted using Trizol reagent, and RNA quality was assessed on an Agilent 2100 Bioanalyzer. In the germline V gene, CDR1 corresponds to MNHNS and CDR2 to SASEGT. Its CDR3 holds 18 amino acids, cysteine through phenylalanine. The kept DNA is CDR3 alone, 54 bases in frame from the first base. The junction shows trimming of 5 bases on V and 4 bases on J, plus 23 bases between the germline ends.

This chain joins TRBV6-1 to TRBJ2-2; 6 matching bases give a weak D call of TRBD1. The sequence was obtained from a woman in her twenties or thirties with Graves' hyperthyroidism. The sample comprised blood. The CDR3 loop reads CASSIYRDSVFGTGELFF. The base sequence is TGTGCCAGCAGTATTTACAGGGATTCGGTGTTCGGCACCGGGGAGCTGTTTTTT.